This T cell receptor (beta chain) came from a study of T cell repertoires in cytomegalovirus infection. Study observations and caveats: Within the response measured ex vivo, HLA-C-restricted CMV-specific TCR beta clonotypes were dominant.

This clonotype has a handful of counts. As yet, its antigen is unknown. CDR3 length: 13 residues. The germline gives CDR1 SGHDN, CDR2 FVKESK. V dropped 0 bases and J dropped 6 bases, with 8 bases sitting between them. TCRdb independently ran MiXCR on the reads; one entry per CDR3 protein. The sample carries 560,000 or so distinct CDR3 sequences, approximately 15% recorded once. The V call is TRBV14, the J call TRBJ1-1, with no clear D. The clonotype was recovered from a human donor in good health (CMV status not recorded). Some clones in this sample may be carry-over from other donors' samples. Specimen: CD8+ T cells from PBMCs. The CDR3: CASSQDISAEAFF. The CDR3, as DNA: TGTGCCAGCAGCCAAGATATATCAGCTGAAGCTTTCTTT. Combining the CDR3 with reference TRBV14 and TRBJ1-1 gives the whole variable domain EAGVTQFPSHSVIEKGQTVTLRCDPISGHDNLYWYRRVMGKEIKFLLHFVKESKQDESGMPNNRFLAERTGGTYSTLKVQPAELEDSGVYFCASSQDISAEAFFGQGTRLTVV.